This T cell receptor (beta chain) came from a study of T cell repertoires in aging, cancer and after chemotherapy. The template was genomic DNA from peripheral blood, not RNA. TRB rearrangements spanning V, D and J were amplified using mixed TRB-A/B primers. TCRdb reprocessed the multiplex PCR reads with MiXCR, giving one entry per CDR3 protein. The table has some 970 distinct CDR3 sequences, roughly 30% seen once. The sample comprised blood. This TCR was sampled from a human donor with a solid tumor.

The CDR3 loop is CSAGQPQETQYF. DNA of the CDR3: TGCAGCGCGGGACAGCCCCAAGAGACCCAGTACTTC. The chain recombines TRBV29-1 with TRBJ2-5, with 7 bases identical to TRBD1. The CDR3 totals 12 residues. Germline CDR1 SQVTM, CDR2 ANQGSEA. V lost 7 bases to trimming and J lost 1 base; unmatched junction nucleotides: 3.